The 16 T cell receptor beta chains below all came from one sample that was sequenced in a study of T-cell reconstitution after alpha-beta-depleted transplantation in children. Study findings and constraints: Newly made T cells mostly supplied T-cell counts and diversity one year after transplant.

Unique molecular identifiers were built into the TCRbeta library. TCRdb recomputed calls from the PCR reads with MiXCR, one row per CDR3 protein. The sample has some 300,000 distinct CDR3 sequences, roughly 7.8% seen once. What these receptors recognize is not known. Specimen: peripheral blood, collected 360 days after TCRalphabeta/CD19-depleted stem cell transplant. The origin of the receptors is a female patient between 2 and 15 years old who had a stem cell transplant for Fanconi anemia, so the T cells may come from the graft donor.

This clonotype has a handful of counts. V is TRBV20-1 and J is TRBJ2-1; 7 bases line up with TRBD2. The CDR3 is 18 residues long. Per germline, CDR1 DFQATT and CDR2 SNEGSKA (reference sequence). The junction had 12 bases not matched to a gene; V was cut back by 1 base and J by 0 bases. CDR3 protein: CSARGGGDPSLSYNEQFF. As DNA, the CDR3 is TGCAGTGCTAGAGGGGGGGGGGATCCCTCCCTCTCCTACAATGAGCAGTTCTTC.

This chain links TRBV15 with TRBJ2-7; D unclear. Trimming left V 2 bases short and J 0 bases short, with 11 bases between. Looked up from germline, CDR1 is LNHNV and CDR2 is YYDKDF (reference sequence). This CDR3 spans 15 amino acids. The CDR3 DNA reads as TGTGCCACCAGCAGACCCACCCTCAGCTCCTACGAGCAGTACTTC. Translated, it gives CATSRPTLSSYEQYF.

The chain carries TRBV3-1 and TRBJ2-5; 9 positions agree with TRBD2. The CDR3 contains 18 residues. V was pared by 1 base and J by 5 bases, with 14 bases of the junction left unmatched. Germline CDR1 reads LGHDT; CDR2 reads YNNKEL (reference sequence). This CDR3 reads CASSQAYEASGTRETQYF. The DNA of the CDR3 is TGTGCCAGCAGCCAAGCTTACGAGGCTAGCGGGACGCGGGAGACCCAGTACTTC.

The chain carries TRBV5-8 and TRBJ1-1; TRBD1 agrees at 7 bases. V lost 4 bases and J lost 1; bases outside the gene matches: 7. The germline V gene encodes CDR1 SGHTS and CDR2 YDEGEE. This CDR3 is 15 amino acids long. DNA for the CDR3: TGTGCCAGCAGCCCTCTGAGGACAGGGAACACTGAAGCTTTCTTT. Amino acids: CASSPLRTGNTEAFF.

The rearrangement uses TRBV5-4 and TRBJ2-7; 7 positions agree with TRBD1. The CDR3 has 14 residues. Germline V CDR1 and CDR2: SGHNT, YYREEE (reference sequence). With 4 bases clipped from V and 6 bases from J, the junction kept 10 bases outside the gene matches. CDR3 in amino acids: CASSKRQGNSEQYF. The CDR3 DNA reads TGTGCCAGCAGCAAAAGACAGGGCAATAGCGAGCAGTACTTC.

This clonotype was recorded at least ten times. The chain couples TRBV12-3 or TRBV12-4 to TRBJ2-3; possibly TRBD2 for D (5 bases). The CDR3 has 16 residues. With 0 bases removed from V and 6 bases from J, the gap between germline ends came to 16 bases. DNA of the CDR3: TGTGCCAGCAGTTTAGCCCTAGCTTCCGTCCGGGATACGCAGTATTTT. This encodes CASSLALASVRDTQYF.

The genes are TRBV7-9 and TRBJ2-5; D gene uncertain. The CDR3 totals 12 residues. With 6 bases removed from V and 6 bases from J, the gap between germline ends came to 11 bases. The germline V gene encodes CDR1 SEHNR and CDR2 FQNEAQ (reference sequence). As DNA, the CDR3 is TGTGCCAGCAGTCCAATTACCCAGACCCAGTACTTC. Residues: CASSPITQTQYF.

The J gene is TRBJ2-1, the V gene TRBV5-1, with TRBD2 as a possible D gene (7 bases). The CDR3 sequence is 16 residues long. Trimming cost V 4 bases and J 5 bases, with 19 bases left between them. In germline, CDR1 is SGHRS, CDR2 YFSETQ. This chain's CDR3 is CASSGRGLDWDNEQFF. CDR3 bases: TGCGCCAGCAGCGGGCGGGGGCTAGATTGGGACAATGAGCAGTTCTTC.

The chain couples TRBV20-1 to TRBJ1-2; TRBD1 matches 8 bases. Germline V gene data show CDR1 as DFQATT and CDR2 as SNEGSKA (reference sequence). The CDR3 totals 15 residues. The ends lost 6 bases at V and 3 bases at J; junction bases unmatched: 12. The CDR3 loop is CSASQGRGRDYGYTF. In DNA form, the CDR3 reads TGCAGTGCAAGTCAAGGCAGGGGGCGCGACTATGGCTACACCTTC.

The sample holds many counts of this clonotype. The chain is built from TRBV11-2 and TRBJ2-2, with 12 bases lining up with TRBD2. The germline V gene has CDR1 SGHAT and CDR2 FQNNGV. The trim removed 7 bases at V and 5 bases at J, leaving 5 bases unmatched. This CDR3 has 15 residues. The DNA for the CDR3 is TGTGCCAGCAAGGGACTAGCGGGCGGGACCGGGGAGCTGTTTTTT. It translates to CASKGLAGGTGELFF. Filled out from reference TRBV11-2 and TRBJ2-2, the complete variable domain reads EAGVAQSPRYKIIEKRQSVAFWCNPISGHATLYWYQQILGQGPKLLIQFQNNGVVDDSQLPKDRFSAERLKGVDSTLKIQPAKLEDSAVYLCASKGLAGGTGELFFGEGSRLTVL.

This clonotype was detected many times. The chain uses TRBV29-1 and TRBJ2-5, with TRBD2 matching over 8 bases. Germline CDR1 SQVTM, CDR2 ANQGSEA. CDR3 length equals 13 residues. The V segment lost 5 bases and the J segment 7 bases; nucleotides outside the gene matches: 9. The CDR3 here is CSVYPAGEGTQYF. Here the CDR3 DNA reads TGCAGCGTTTACCCAGCGGGAGAAGGGACCCAGTACTTC.

With regard to this clonotype: One junction end does not reproduce the germline sequence, and a read error may be involved. The chain employs TRBV6-2 or TRBV6-3 and TRBJ2-1, with 12 bases matching TRBD1. The CDR3 sequence is 12 residues long. The germline gives CDR1 MNHEY, CDR2 SVGEGT. The CDR3 is CASSSLGTGGIF. CDR3 DNA sequence: TGTGCCAGCAGCAGTCTGGGGACAGGGGGCATCTTC.

This clonotype was picked up many times. V and J are TRBV7-9 and TRBJ1-1, with TRBD1 as a possible D gene (6 bases). The germline gives CDR1 SEHNR, CDR2 FQNEAQ (reference sequence). Trimming shortened V by 1 base and J by 2 bases, and 14 bases separated the two germline ends. CDR3 length: 16 amino acids. CDR3 loop: CASSLGGGGGNTEAFF. DNA of the CDR3: TGTGCCAGCAGCTTAGGAGGAGGGGGGGGAAACACTGAAGCTTTCTTT.

This clonotype was observed many times. This chain links TRBV12-3 or TRBV12-4 with TRBJ2-3; 8 bases are a match to TRBD2. CDR3 length equals 20 residues. Trimming at V came to 2 bases and at J to 3 bases, leaving 19 bases not matched to a gene. CDR3 sequence: CASSLFMGGTRRLGTDTQYF. The CDR3 DNA sequence: TGTGCCAGCAGTTTATTCATGGGGGGGACTAGGAGACTGGGAACAGATACGCAGTATTTT.

This clonotype was seen at least ten times. The rearrangement uses TRBV5-1 and TRBJ2-2, with 7 bases aligning to TRBD1. CDR1 and CDR2 from the germline V gene are SGHRS and YFSETQ. The CDR3 consists of 15 residues. J gave up 2 bases and V 1 base, and 2 bases lay outside the gene matches. CDR3 sequence reads: CASSLSGGNTGELFF. The CDR3 nucleotides read TGCGCCAGCAGCTTGTCAGGGGGAAACACCGGGGAGCTGTTTTTT.

The chain links TRBV7-3 to TRBJ2-3; 11 positions agree with TRBD2. The CDR3 runs to 16 residues. V lost 5 bases to trimming and J lost 4 bases; unmatched junction nucleotides: 8. Per germline, CDR1 SGHTA and CDR2 FQGTGA. The CDR3 nucleotides are TGTGCCAGCAGCGCGACTAGCGGGACAAGGCCAGATACGCAGTATTTT. Translating gives CASSATSGTRPDTQYF.